Ten or more counts support the clone carrying this T cell receptor (beta chain). The antigen is undetermined. The record originates from a study of neurological immune-mediated disorders. Findings and caveats of the study: Across subjects, expanded clones had no CDR3 amino acid sequences in common, pointing to private repertoires in all groups. In HTLV-1-associated myelopathy, TCR clonal expansion was greatest, and in multiple sclerosis it was least, below healthy controls.

The cDNA came from 5'RACE with 10-nucleotide random UMIs. The authors obtained over 180 million TCR-beta sequences from 15-18 subjects per sequencing run. TCRdb re-called the 5' RACE reads with MiXCR, one entry per CDR3 protein. The table includes about 79,000 distinct CDR3 sequences, 13% to 15% detected once. The CDR3 has 17 residues. V was clipped by 1 base and J by 3 bases; unmatched bases: 9. Germline CDR1 is SQVTM and CDR2 is ANQGSEA. The specimen sequenced was PBMCs. This clonotype was obtained from a woman in her fifties or sixties in good health. V gene TRBV29-1 combines with J gene TRBJ1-3, with TRBD1 matching 10 bases. CDR3: CSVEALPGQGRGNTIYF. Written as DNA, the CDR3 is TGCAGCGTTGAAGCCCTTCCGGGACAGGGGCGTGGAAACACCATATATTTT.